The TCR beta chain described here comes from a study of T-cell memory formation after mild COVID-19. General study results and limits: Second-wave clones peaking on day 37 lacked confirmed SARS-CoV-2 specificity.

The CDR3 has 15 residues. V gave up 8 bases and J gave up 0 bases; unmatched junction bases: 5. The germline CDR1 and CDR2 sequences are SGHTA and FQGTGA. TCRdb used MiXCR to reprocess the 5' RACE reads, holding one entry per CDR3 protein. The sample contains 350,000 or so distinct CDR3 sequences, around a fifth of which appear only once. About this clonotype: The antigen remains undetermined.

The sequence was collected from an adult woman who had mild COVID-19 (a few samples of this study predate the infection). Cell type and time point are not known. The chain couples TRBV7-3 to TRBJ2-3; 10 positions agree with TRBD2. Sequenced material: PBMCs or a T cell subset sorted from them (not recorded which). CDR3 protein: CASASGRASTDTQYF. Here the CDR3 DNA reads TGTGCCAGCGCTAGCGGGAGAGCTAGCACAGATACGCAGTATTTT.